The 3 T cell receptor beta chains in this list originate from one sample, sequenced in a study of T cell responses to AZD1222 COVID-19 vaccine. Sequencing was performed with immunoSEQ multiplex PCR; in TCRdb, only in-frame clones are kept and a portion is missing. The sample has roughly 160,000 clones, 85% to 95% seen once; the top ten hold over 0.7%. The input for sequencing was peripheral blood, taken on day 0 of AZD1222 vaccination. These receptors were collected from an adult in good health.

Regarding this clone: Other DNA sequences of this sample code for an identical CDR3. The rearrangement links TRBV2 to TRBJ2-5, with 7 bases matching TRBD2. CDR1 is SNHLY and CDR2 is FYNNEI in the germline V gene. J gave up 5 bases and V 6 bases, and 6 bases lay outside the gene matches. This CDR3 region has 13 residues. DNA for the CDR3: TGTGCCAGCAGCGGGGCCGGGGGGGAGACCCAGTACTTC. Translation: CASSGAGGETQYF.

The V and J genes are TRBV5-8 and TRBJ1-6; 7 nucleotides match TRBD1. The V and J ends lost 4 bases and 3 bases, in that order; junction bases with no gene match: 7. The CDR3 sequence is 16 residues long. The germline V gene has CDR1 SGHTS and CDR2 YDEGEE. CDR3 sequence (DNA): TGTGCCAGCAGCCTTTACAGGGGCGGCTATAATTCACCCCTCCACTTT. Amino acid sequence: CASSLYRGGYNSPLHF.

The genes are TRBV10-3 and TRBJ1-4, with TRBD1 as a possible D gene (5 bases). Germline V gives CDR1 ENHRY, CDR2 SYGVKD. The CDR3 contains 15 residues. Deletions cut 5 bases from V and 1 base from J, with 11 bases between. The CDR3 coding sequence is TGTGCCATCAGTCCAACAGGACAAACTAATGAAAAACTGTTTTTT. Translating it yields CAISPTGQTNEKLFF.